A single sample gave rise to the 10 T cell receptor beta chains below, sequenced in a study of T cell responses to AZD1222 COVID-19 vaccine. Clones were read by immunoSEQ multiplex PCR, and TCRdb kept only the in-frame ones, dropping some. The profile shows tens of thousands of clones, approximately 84% of them singletons. The input for sequencing was peripheral blood, taken on day 0 of AZD1222 vaccination. These receptors came from an adult in good health.

V and J are TRBV3-1 (or the pseudogene TRBV3-2) and TRBJ1-2; possible D gene TRBD1, 5 bases. This CDR3 region has 12 residues. Germline V gives CDR1 LGHDT, CDR2 YNNKEL (reference sequence). V was shortened by 0 bases and J by 7 bases, with 6 bases between the two germline ends. DNA of the CDR3: TGTGCCAGCAGCCAAGATCAGGGTGGCTACACCTTC. This encodes CASSQDQGGYTF.

The chain employs TRBV9 and TRBJ2-2, with 14 bases lining up with TRBD2. The germline CDR1 and CDR2 sequences are SGDLS and YYNGEE. The CDR3 spans 16 residues. V gave up 6 bases and J gave up 8 bases; unmatched junction bases: 9. The CDR3, as DNA: TGTGCCAGCACCTCGGGACTAGCGGGAGTATCTGGGGAGCTGTTTTTT. The encoded protein is CASTSGLAGVSGELFF.

The rearrangement links TRBV5-1 to TRBJ2-4; D is possibly TRBD2 (7 bases). The CDR3 covers 20 residues. From germline, CDR1 is SGHRS and CDR2 YFSETQ. Deletions cut 0 bases from V and 0 bases from J, with 22 bases between. CDR3 sequence (DNA): TGCGCCAGCAGCTTGGGAGGGCCAGCGGGGACAATAATAGCCAAAAACATTCAGTACTTC. Protein: CASSLGGPAGTIIAKNIQYF. The full variable domain, completed using reference TRBV5-1 and TRBJ2-4, is KAGVTQTPRYLIKTRGQQVTLSCSPISGHRSVSWYQQTPGQGLQFLFEYFSETQRNKGNFPGRFSGRQFSNSRSEMNVSTLELGDSALYLCASSLGGPAGTIIAKNIQYFGAGTRLSVL.

The chain employs TRBV10-2 and TRBJ2-5, with 9 nucleotides matching TRBD2. The CDR3 totals 14 residues. Germline lookup yields CDR1 WSHSY and CDR2 SAAADI. With 1 base clipped from V and 5 bases from J, the junction kept 2 bases outside the gene matches. The CDR3 DNA reads TGCGCCAGCAGTGAGTTAAGCGGGGGGGAGACCCAGTACTTC. This codes for CASSELSGGETQYF.

The chain combines TRBV30 with TRBJ2-7; 10 nucleotides line up with TRBD2. The CDR3 runs to 15 residues. The germline V gene has CDR1 GTSNPN and CDR2 SVGIG (reference sequence). The trim removed 1 base at V and 7 bases at J, leaving 10 bases unmatched. In nucleotides, the CDR3 is TGTGCCTGGAGTGCATCGACTAGCGGGCGCTGGGAGCAGTACTTC. Translation gives CAWSASTSGRWEQYF. The whole variable domain, remainder taken from reference TRBV30 and TRBJ2-7, is SQTIHQWPATLVQPVGSPLSLECTVEGTSNPNLYWYRQAAGRGLQLLFYSVGIGQISSEVPQNLSASRPQDRQFILSSKKLLLSDSGFYLCAWSASTSGRWEQYFGPGTRLTVT.

The chain is built from TRBV4-1 and TRBJ1-2; D is unresolved. Trimming pared 1 base from V and 8 bases from J, leaving 5 bases between. Germline CDR1 is MGHRA and CDR2 is YSYEKL. This CDR3 is 11 amino acids long. CDR3 nucleotides: TGCGCCAGCAGCCAAGGGTGGGGCTACACCTTC. As protein: CASSQGWGYTF.

The V gene is TRBV3-1 (or the pseudogene TRBV3-2), the J gene TRBJ1-3; perhaps TRBD1 as D (5 bases). CDR1 is LGHDT and CDR2 is YNNKEL in the germline V gene (reference sequence). The CDR3 runs 18 residues. V shed 1 base and J shed 0 bases, with 16 bases lying between them. CDR3 amino acids: CASSQVFSGPNSGNTIYF. CDR3 bases: TGTGCCAGCAGCCAAGTATTTTCGGGACCGAACTCTGGAAACACCATATATTTT.

The chain joins TRBV29-1 to TRBJ1-4; D is unclear. The germline gives CDR1 SQVTM, CDR2 ANQGSEA. The CDR3 covers 13 residues. Deletions cut 4 bases from V and 0 bases from J, with 6 bases between. The CDR3 nucleotides read TGCAGCGTTGTCCAGGCAACTAATGAAAAACTGTTTTTT. Translating gives CSVVQATNEKLFF. Using reference TRBV29-1 and TRBJ1-4 for the parts outside the CDR3, the full variable domain is SAVISQKPSRDICQRGTSLTIQCQVDSQVTMMFWYRQQPGQSLTLIATANQGSEATYESGFVIDKFPISRPNLTFSTLTVSNMSPEDSSIYLCSVVQATNEKLFFGSGTQLSVL.

The chain couples TRBV12-2 to TRBJ2-1. TRBV12-2 is noted as a pseudogene. The CDR3 totals 15 residues. The CDR3 DNA follows: TGTGCAAGTCGCACACGGCACCGCTCCTACAATGAGCAGTTCTTC. Translated: CASRTRHRSYNEQFF.

This clone was seen a handful of times. This rearrangement joins TRBV19 to TRBJ2-1; 10 positions match TRBD2. V dropped 9 bases and J dropped 5; count of bases not matched to a gene: 7. The CDR3 has 14 residues. CDR1 is LNHDA, CDR2 SQIVND, per germline (reference sequence). CDR3 in amino acids: CARRGLALNNEQFF. CDR3 sequence (DNA): TGTGCCAGGCGGGGACTAGCGTTGAACAATGAGCAGTTCTTC.